Here is one T cell receptor (beta chain) with its context. This clonotype was counted ten times or more. This clone's antigen is unknown. Per-base qualities were not stored, and no clone one base away is much larger. The sample is drawn from a study of CD8 T cells in ankylosing spondylitis (dated by TCRdb to about 2017). Describing the broader study: To find TCR variants linked to disease, the study profiled T cell receptor beta repertoires in ankylosing spondylitis patients and healthy donors. The whole study cohort included 85 to 120 healthy donors and around 25 ankylosing spondylitis patients. Peripheral blood was sampled, and synovial fluid was also collected from ankylosing spondylitis patients.

V lost 2 bases and J lost 5 bases; the stretch between them is 10 bases long. The CDR3 spans 13 residues, from the cysteine through the phenylalanine. Only the CDR3 DNA stays, 39 bases, in frame from base 1. CDR1 is given as SGHRS and CDR2 as YFSETQ, both from the germline V gene. Summary of the overall study and its limitations: The disease-linked clones were reported to be significantly enriched in matched synovial fluid samples from ankylosing spondylitis patients. A TCR beta motif made up of several highly homologous amino acid variants appeared to be characteristic of blood from ankylosing spondylitis patients. The disease-linked clones had a CD8+ phenotype and were found at relatively low frequencies in peripheral blood. Some TCR beta motif variants had previously been reported in synovial fluid and blood of reactive arthritis patients, which suggested common disease-initiation mechanisms.

The reads were generated on an Illumina HiSeq 2500. Quantitative 5'-RACE with molecular barcodes was the method used to prepare the TCR beta libraries. The original pipeline was this. A new computational method, built on a probabilistic model of VDJ rearrangement, was used to identify disease-linked TCR variants. TCRdb itself trimmed the public reads at Q25 with fastp, ran MiXCR and retained productive beta chains. For every CDR3 protein sequence, its rows merge into one entry that carries the most common genes and DNA. The V and J calls come from TCRdb's annotation, not from the publication. For this sample there are around 430,000 distinct CDR3 sequences; roughly 17% appear just once. The ten largest make up over 0.9% of the sample.

The chain joins TRBV5-1 to TRBJ2-5; matching of 5 bases hints at TRBD1 as the D gene. The sequence derives from a male donor with ankylosing spondylitis. The sequenced material came from blood, either unsorted or a sorted T cell fraction (not recorded which). The CDR3 corresponds to CASSFRDSETQYF. The DNA sequence is given as TGCGCCAGCAGCTTCAGGGATTCGGAGACCCAGTACTTC. Reference TRBV5-1 and TRBJ2-5 genes cover what lies past the CDR3, so the full variable domain is KAGVTQTPRYLIKTRGQQVTLSCSPISGHRSVSWYQQTPGQGLQFLFEYFSETQRNKGNFPGRFSGRQFSNSRSEMNVSTLELGDSALYLCASSFRDSETQYFGPGTRLLVL.